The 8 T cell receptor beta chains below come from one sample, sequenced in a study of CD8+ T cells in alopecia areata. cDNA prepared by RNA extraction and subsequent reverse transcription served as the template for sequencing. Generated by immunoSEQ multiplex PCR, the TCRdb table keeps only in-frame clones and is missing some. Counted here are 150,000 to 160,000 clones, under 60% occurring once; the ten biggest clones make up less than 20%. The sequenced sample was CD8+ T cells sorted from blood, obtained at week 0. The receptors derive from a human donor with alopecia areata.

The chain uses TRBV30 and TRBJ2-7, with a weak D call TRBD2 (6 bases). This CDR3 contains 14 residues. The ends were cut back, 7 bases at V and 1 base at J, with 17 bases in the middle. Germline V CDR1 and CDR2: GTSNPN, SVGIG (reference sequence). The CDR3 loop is CASDSGYRSYEQYF. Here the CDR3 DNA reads TGTGCCTCTGATAGCGGATATCGATCCTACGAGCAGTACTTC.

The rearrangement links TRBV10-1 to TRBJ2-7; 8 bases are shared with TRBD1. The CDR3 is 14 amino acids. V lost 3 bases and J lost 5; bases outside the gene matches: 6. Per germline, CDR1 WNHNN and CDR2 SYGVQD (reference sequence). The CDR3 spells CASSDPSTGDEQYF. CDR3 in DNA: TGCGCCAGCAGTGACCCATCGACAGGGGACGAGCAGTACTTC.

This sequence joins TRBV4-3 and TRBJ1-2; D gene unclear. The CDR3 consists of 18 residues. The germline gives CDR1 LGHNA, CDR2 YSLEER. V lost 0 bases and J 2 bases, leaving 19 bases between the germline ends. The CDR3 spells CASSQDLGTANGNYGYTF. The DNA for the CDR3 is TGCGCCAGCAGCCAAGATCTAGGAACAGCGAATGGCAACTATGGCTACACCTTC.

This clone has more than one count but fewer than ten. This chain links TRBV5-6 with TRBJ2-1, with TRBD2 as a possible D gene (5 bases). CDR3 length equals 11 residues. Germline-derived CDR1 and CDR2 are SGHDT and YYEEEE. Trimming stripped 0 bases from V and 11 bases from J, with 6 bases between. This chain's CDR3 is CASSLGGQQFF. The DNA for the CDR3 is TGTGCCAGCAGCTTGGGAGGGCAGCAGTTCTTC.

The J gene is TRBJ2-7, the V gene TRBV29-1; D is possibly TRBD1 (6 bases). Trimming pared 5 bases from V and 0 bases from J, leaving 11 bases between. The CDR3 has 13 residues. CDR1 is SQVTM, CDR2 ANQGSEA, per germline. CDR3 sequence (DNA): TGCAGCGTTAGACAGGCGGGCTCCTACGAGCAGTACTTC. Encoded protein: CSVRQAGSYEQYF.

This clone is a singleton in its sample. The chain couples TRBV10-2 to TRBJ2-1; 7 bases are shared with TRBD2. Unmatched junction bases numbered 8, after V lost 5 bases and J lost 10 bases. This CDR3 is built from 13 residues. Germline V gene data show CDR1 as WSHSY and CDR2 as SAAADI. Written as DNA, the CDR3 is TGCGCCAGCAGTCAGAGACTAGCATACGAGCAGTTCTTC. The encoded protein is CASSQRLAYEQFF.

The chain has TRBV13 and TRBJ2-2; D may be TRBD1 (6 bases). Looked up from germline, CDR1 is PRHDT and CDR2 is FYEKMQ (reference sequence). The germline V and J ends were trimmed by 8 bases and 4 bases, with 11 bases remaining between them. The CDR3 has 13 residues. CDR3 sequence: CASADRRTGELFF. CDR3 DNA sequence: TGTGCCAGCGCTGACAGGCGCACCGGGGAGCTGTTTTTT.

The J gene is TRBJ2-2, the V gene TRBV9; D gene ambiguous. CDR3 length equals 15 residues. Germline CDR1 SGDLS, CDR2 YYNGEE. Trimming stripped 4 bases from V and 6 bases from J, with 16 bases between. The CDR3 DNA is TGTGCCAGCAGCAAACAACCGCGGTGGTCCGGGGAGCTGTTTTTT. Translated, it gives CASSKQPRWSGELFF.